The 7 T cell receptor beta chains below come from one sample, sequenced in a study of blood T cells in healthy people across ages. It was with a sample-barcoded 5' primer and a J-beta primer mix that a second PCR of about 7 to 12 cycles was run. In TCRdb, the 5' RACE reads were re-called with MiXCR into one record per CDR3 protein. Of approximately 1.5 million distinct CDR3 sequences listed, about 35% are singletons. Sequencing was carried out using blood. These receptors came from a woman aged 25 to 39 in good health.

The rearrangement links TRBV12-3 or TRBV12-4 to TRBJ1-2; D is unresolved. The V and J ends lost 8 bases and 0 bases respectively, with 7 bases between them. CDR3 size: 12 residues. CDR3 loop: CASAQPNYGYTF. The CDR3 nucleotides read TGTGCCAGCGCACAGCCTAACTATGGCTACACCTTC.

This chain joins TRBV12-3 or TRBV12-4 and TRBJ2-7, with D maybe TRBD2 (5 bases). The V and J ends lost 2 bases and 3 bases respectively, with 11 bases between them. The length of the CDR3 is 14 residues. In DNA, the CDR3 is TGTGCCAGCAGTTTACAGGACTCGGTCTACGAGCAGTACTTC. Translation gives CASSLQDSVYEQYF.

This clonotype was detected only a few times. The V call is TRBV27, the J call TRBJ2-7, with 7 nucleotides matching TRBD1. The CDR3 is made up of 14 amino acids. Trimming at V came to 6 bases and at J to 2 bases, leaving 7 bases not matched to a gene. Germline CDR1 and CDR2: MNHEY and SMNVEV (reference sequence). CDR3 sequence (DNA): TGTGCCAGCAGGTTAACAGGGGTAACCTACGAGCAGTACTTC. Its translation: CASRLTGVTYEQYF.

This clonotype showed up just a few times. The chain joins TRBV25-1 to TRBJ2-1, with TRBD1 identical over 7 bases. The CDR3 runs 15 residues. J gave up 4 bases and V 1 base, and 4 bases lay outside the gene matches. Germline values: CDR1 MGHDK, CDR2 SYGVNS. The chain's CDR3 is CASSELTGSYNEQFF. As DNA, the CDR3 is TGTGCCAGCAGTGAATTGACAGGGTCGTACAATGAGCAGTTCTTC. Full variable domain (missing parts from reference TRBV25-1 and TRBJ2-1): EADIYQTPRYLVIGTGKKITLECSQTMGHDKMYWYQQDPGMELHLIHYSYGVNSTEKGDLSSESTVSRIRTEHFPLTLESARPSHTSQYLCASSELTGSYNEQFFGPGTRLTVL.

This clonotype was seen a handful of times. This CDR3 reads CATSGPQEGYEQYF. The CDR3 DNA reads as TGTGCCACCAGTGGTCCGCAGGAGGGGTACGAGCAGTACTTC. This chain connects TRBV24-1 to TRBJ2-7; TRBD2 might be the D (6 bases). Germline values: CDR1 KGHDR, CDR2 SFDVKD. Trimming left V 5 bases short and J 4 bases short, with 14 bases between. The CDR3 sequence is 14 residues long.

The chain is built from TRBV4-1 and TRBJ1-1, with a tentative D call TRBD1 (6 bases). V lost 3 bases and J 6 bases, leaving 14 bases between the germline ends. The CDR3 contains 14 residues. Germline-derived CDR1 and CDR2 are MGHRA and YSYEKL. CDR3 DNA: TGCGCCAGCAGCCAGCCAGGGGCCAGCCCTGAAGCTTTCTTT. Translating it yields CASSQPGASPEAFF.

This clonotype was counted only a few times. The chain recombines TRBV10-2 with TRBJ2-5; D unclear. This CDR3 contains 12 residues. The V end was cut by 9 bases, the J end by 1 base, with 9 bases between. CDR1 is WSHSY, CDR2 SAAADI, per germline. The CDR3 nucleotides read TGCGCCAGTGCGCCCTCCCAAGAGACCCAGTACTTC. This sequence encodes CASAPSQETQYF.